This T cell receptor beta chain was identified in a study of CD8+ T cells in alopecia areata. Study-level background: Dosing with tofacitinib proceeded for 6 to 18 months, followed by 6 months off drug.

In the case of this clone: Its antigen is unidentified. Other DNA sequences within the sample encode an identical CDR3.

Treatment here: oral pan-JAK inhibitor, 5-10 mg twice daily. Sorted out of PBMCs were CD4+ T cells and CD8+ T cells. The study, taken as a whole, reports: Within the top 100, expanded CD8+ clones significantly decreased with tofacitinib, as did scalp clonality. Besides other cells, scalp samples also yield sequences of resident alphabeta T cells from normal skin.

cDNA serving as the sequencing template came from extracted, reverse transcribed RNA. Sequencing was performed with immunoSEQ multiplex PCR; in TCRdb, only in-frame clones are kept and a portion is missing. The table has under 150,000 clones, about 59% seen once. V was clipped by 7 bases and J by 4 bases; unmatched bases: 2. This CDR3 contains 11 residues. Germline CDR1 and CDR2: SQVTM and ANQGSEA. The V gene is TRBV29-1, the J gene TRBJ2-7; 9 nucleotides match TRBD1. The source of this sequence is a human donor with alopecia areata. Sequenced material: CD4+ T cells sorted from blood, taken at week 4, from a patient treated with tofacitinib. CDR3 loop: CSAGQGYEQYF. The DNA of the CDR3 is TGCAGCGCTGGACAGGGGTACGAGCAGTACTTC.